Listed here are 27 T cell receptor beta chains from one sample, sequenced in a study of shared clonotypes between healthy human individuals (dated by TCRdb to the early 2020s). Library creation used the immunoSEQ multiplex PCR assay. Sourced from immuneACCESS, this table was stored by TCRdb with only in-frame sequences that have V and J called. A share of the clones is absent; for the studies checked, an unresolved V gene accounts for under half, and the remainder has no known explanation. Across this sample there are approximately 2.3 million clones, with 80% to 95% seen only once. The ten largest clones represent about 0.41% of the sample. Material: naive CD4+ T cells from PBMCs. The sample's cell subset or site label is to be understood as: CD45RA+ positively selected. The receptors originated from a man younger than 35 in good health. Some clones in this sample may be carry-over from other donors' samples.

The chain is built from TRBV29-1 and TRBJ2-7; possible D gene TRBD1, 6 bases. Trimming took 8 bases from V and 3 from J, leaving 17 bases between them. This CDR3 is built from 13 residues. Germline values: CDR1 SQVTM, CDR2 ANQGSEA. CDR3 sequence: CSSRQGPNYEQYF. As DNA, the CDR3 is TGCAGCTCTCGCCAGGGGCCAAACTACGAGCAGTACTTC.

This chain uses TRBV5-4 with TRBJ1-1, with 8 bases lining up with TRBD1. The CDR3 extends over 12 amino acids. In germline, CDR1 is SGHNT, CDR2 YYREEE (reference sequence). The V segment lost 4 bases and the J segment 7 bases; nucleotides outside the gene matches: 3. The CDR3 sequence is CASSDTGGEAFF. CDR3 nucleotides: TGTGCCAGCAGCGATACAGGGGGTGAAGCTTTCTTT. Variable domain in full (rest from reference TRBV5-4 and TRBJ1-1): ETGVTQSPTHLIKTRGQQVTLRCSSQSGHNTVSWYQQALGQGPQFIFQYYREEENGRGNFPPRFSGLQFPNYSSELNVNALELDDSALYLCASSDTGGEAFFGQGTRLTVV.

The rearrangement links TRBV11-2 to TRBJ2-7, with TRBD1 identical over 8 bases. Trimming at V came to 7 bases and at J to 7 bases, leaving 12 bases not matched to a gene. Germline V gene lookup returns CDR1 SGHAT and CDR2 FQNNGV. CDR3 length: 14 residues. The CDR3 DNA is TGTGCCAGCACCTACGGACAGGGTCGGTGGGAGCAGTACTTC. This translates into CASTYGQGRWEQYF.

The rearrangement joins TRBV7-7 to TRBJ2-3, with 10 bases aligning to TRBD2. V lost 1 base, J lost 5 bases, and 9 bases stayed unmatched. Germline CDR1 and CDR2: SSHAT and FNYEAQ (reference sequence). This CDR3 has 17 amino acids. The CDR3 region has the DNA TGTGCCAGCAGCTTAGGACGCCTAGCGGGAGTACGAGATACGCAGTATTTT. Protein sequence: CASSLGRLAGVRDTQYF.

The chain couples TRBV10-3 to TRBJ2-3; 9 nucleotides line up with TRBD1. Trimming at V came to 4 bases and at J to 2 bases, leaving 7 bases not matched to a gene. Germline V gene lookup returns CDR1 ENHRY and CDR2 SYGVKD. The CDR3 loop spans 16 amino acids. CDR3 coding DNA: TGTGCCATCAGTGGTGGACAGGGGACCATCACAGATACGCAGTATTTT. Its translation is CAISGGQGTITDTQYF.

V usage is TRBV28 and J usage is TRBJ2-1, with D perhaps matching TRBD2 (6 bases). This CDR3 has 13 residues. The V end was cut by 1 base, the J end by 15 bases, with 16 bases between. CDR1 is MDHEN, CDR2 SYDVKM, per germline. The CDR3 loop reads CASSLFARGLPFF. For the CDR3, the DNA is TGTGCCAGCAGTTTATTCGCGCGGGGCTTACCGTTCTTC.

The chain uses TRBV27 and TRBJ1-1; perhaps TRBD1 as D (6 bases). This CDR3 is 18 amino acids long. V lost 5 bases and J lost 2, with 24 bases in between. Germline loops: CDR1 MNHEY, CDR2 SMNVEV (reference sequence). CDR3 in amino acids: CASSQDLDRDRYNTEAFF. For the CDR3, the DNA is TGTGCCAGCAGTCAAGATCTCGACCGCGACAGGTATAACACTGAAGCTTTCTTT.

In the case of this clone: A junction end diverges from the germline sequence, so it may reflect a read error. The rearrangement links TRBV6-6 to TRBJ2-3, with TRBD1 identical over 7 bases. Germline CDR1 and CDR2: MNHNY and SVGAGI (reference sequence). This CDR3 comprises 15 residues. CDR3 loop: CASSYTNRGSGKRSF. The CDR3 coding sequence is TGTGCCAGCAGTTATACGAACAGGGGTTCGGGCAAGAGGAGTTTT.

J is TRBJ2-2 and V is TRBV5-1; the D gene is possibly TRBD1 (5 bases). The CDR3 has 15 residues. V lost 3 bases and J lost 0, with 9 bases in between. Germline V gene lookup returns CDR1 SGHRS and CDR2 YFSETQ. CDR3 residues: CASSSRGPNTGELFF. As DNA, the CDR3 is TGCGCCAGCAGCTCAAGGGGCCCGAACACCGGGGAGCTGTTTTTT.

As concerns this clone: The junction departs from the called germline gene at one end, perhaps through a read error. This chain uses TRBV6-5 with TRBJ1-4; D is uncertain. CDR1 and CDR2 from the germline V gene are MNHEY and SVGAGI. The CDR3 is 11 residues long. The CDR3 protein is CASRDRETLFF. In nucleotides, the CDR3 is TGTGCCAGCAGAGACCGAGAAACACTGTTTTTT.

Concerning this clone: Other DNA sequences in this sample translate to the same CDR3. The chain recombines TRBV2 with TRBJ1-4; D gene uncertain. CDR1 SNHLY and CDR2 FYNNEI come from the germline V gene. V was trimmed by 4 bases and J by 0 bases, leaving 6 bases between them. The CDR3 loop spans 14 amino acids. CDR3 nucleotide sequence: TGTGCCAGCAGTGTTCTGGCAACTAATGAAAAACTGTTTTTT. Translated: CASSVLATNEKLFF.

The genes are TRBV9 and TRBJ1-3; the D is unclear. From germline, CDR1 is SGDLS and CDR2 YYNGEE. V lost 4 bases, J lost 0 bases, and 11 bases lay in between. The CDR3 length is 15 residues. The CDR3 sequence: CASSPLHSSGNTIYF. CDR3 DNA sequence: TGTGCCAGCAGCCCCCTTCACAGCTCTGGAAACACCATATATTTT.

V gene TRBV28 combines with J gene TRBJ2-3; weak D call: TRBD1 (5 bases). The CDR3 runs 14 residues. Germline assignment: CDR1 MDHEN and CDR2 SYDVKM. Trimming stripped 6 bases from V and 1 base from J, with 11 bases between. The CDR3 bases are TGTGCCAGCAGGCAGGGTCAGCGCACAGATACGCAGTATTTT. Translated: CASRQGQRTDTQYF.

The chain links TRBV5-1 to TRBJ2-3; TRBD1 matches 7 bases. Germline assignment: CDR1 SGHRS and CDR2 YFSETQ. The CDR3 contains 17 residues. J was trimmed by 1 base and V by 0 bases; bases with no gene match: 8. CDR3 coding DNA: TGCGCCAGCAGCTTGGCCATGACAGGGTCCGGCACAGATACGCAGTATTTT. Translation gives CASSLAMTGSGTDTQYF.

The count of this clone is one. The chain carries TRBV4-1 and TRBJ2-2; TRBD2 agrees at 10 bases. Trimming at V came to 1 base and at J to 8 bases, leaving 10 bases not matched to a gene. The CDR3 totals 17 residues. Germline lookup yields CDR1 MGHRA and CDR2 YSYEKL. For the CDR3, the DNA is TGCGCCAGCAGCCAAGGGGGGAGCGGGAGGGCCCCGGGGGAGCTGTTTTTT. Translating gives CASSQGGSGRAPGELFF.

This sequence joins TRBV28 and TRBJ1-4; D is perhaps TRBD1 (5 bases). The CDR3 has 15 amino acids. V was clipped by 2 bases and J by 8 bases, with 15 bases between them. CDR1 and CDR2 (germline): MDHEN, SYDVKM. CDR3 loop: CASSLRQGGGEKLFF. The CDR3, as DNA: TGTGCCAGCAGTTTACGGCAGGGAGGTGGCGAAAAACTGTTTTTT. The full variable domain, its missing parts supplied by reference TRBV28 and TRBJ1-4, is DVKVTQSSRYLVKRTGEKVFLECVQDMDHENMFWYRQDPGLGLRLIYFSYDVKMKEKGDIPEGYSVSREKKERFSLILESASTNQTSMYLCASSLRQGGGEKLFFGSGTQLSVL.

The chain couples TRBV30 to TRBJ2-3; D call uncertain. Germline V gene lookup returns CDR1 GTSNPN and CDR2 SVGIG (reference sequence). Trimming left V 0 bases short and J 5 bases short, with 6 bases between. This CDR3 has 12 amino acids. The chain's CDR3 is CAWSVVLDTQYF. CDR3 in DNA: TGTGCCTGGAGTGTAGTACTAGATACGCAGTATTTT.

About this clone itself: Other nucleotide sequences from this sample produce the same CDR3. The chain links TRBV28 to TRBJ1-2; D remains ambiguous. There are 12 residues in the CDR3. Trimming shortened V by 4 bases and J by 4 bases, and 7 bases separated the two germline ends. The germline V gene has CDR1 MDHEN and CDR2 SYDVKM. The chain's CDR3 is CASSWTAYGYTF. The CDR3 bases are TGTGCCAGCAGTTGGACGGCCTATGGCTACACCTTC.

The J gene is TRBJ2-3, the V gene TRBV28; weak D call: TRBD1 (6 bases). V dropped 4 bases and J dropped 2 bases, with 25 bases sitting between them. CDR1 and CDR2 (germline): MDHEN, SYDVKM. The CDR3 totals 19 residues. The CDR3 spells CASSSPPGDHHSYTDTQYF. Written as DNA, the CDR3 is TGTGCCAGCAGTTCCCCCCCAGGGGACCACCACTCATACACAGATACGCAGTATTTT.

This chain connects TRBV18 to TRBJ1-4, with a possible D match to TRBD1 (6 bases). The germline CDR1 and CDR2 sequences are KGHSH and LQKENI. There are 17 residues in the CDR3. V was trimmed by 0 bases and J by 0 bases, leaving 11 bases between them. The chain's CDR3 is CASSPPRAGATNEKLFF. The CDR3 DNA reads as TGTGCCAGCTCACCACCACGGGCAGGGGCAACTAATGAAAAACTGTTTTTT.

V is TRBV25-1 and J is TRBJ1-3, with D unresolved. The germline CDR1 and CDR2 sequences are MGHDK and SYGVNS. The CDR3 sequence is 14 residues long. The germline V and J ends were trimmed by 5 bases and 3 bases, with 11 bases remaining between them. CDR3 amino acids: CASSLLGVGNTIYF. The CDR3 nucleotides read TGTGCCAGCAGTCTTCTGGGAGTTGGAAACACCATATATTTT. The full variable domain, its missing parts supplied by reference TRBV25-1 and TRBJ1-3, is EADIYQTPRYLVIGTGKKITLECSQTMGHDKMYWYQQDPGMELHLIHYSYGVNSTEKGDLSSESTVSRIRTEHFPLTLESARPSHTSQYLCASSLLGVGNTIYFGEGSWLTVV.

A single count supports this clone. The V call is TRBV10-3, the J call TRBJ2-5, with 7 bases fitting TRBD2. Unmatched junction bases numbered 13, after V lost 4 bases and J lost 5 bases. Germline V CDR1 and CDR2: ENHRY, SYGVKD. This CDR3 contains 16 residues. This chain's CDR3 is CAISGGGASAEETQYF. The CDR3 DNA reads TGTGCCATCAGTGGGGGGGGAGCAAGCGCGGAGGAGACCCAGTACTTC.

The V call is TRBV2, the J call TRBJ2-7; D is undetermined. The CDR3 consists of 12 residues. Germline loops: CDR1 SNHLY, CDR2 FYNNEI. V was pared by 6 bases and J by 2 bases, with 8 bases between. Here the CDR3 reads CASRGAAYEQYF. The CDR3 nucleotides are TGTGCCAGCAGGGGCGCTGCCTACGAGCAGTACTTC.

Remarks on this clone: The sample contains more than one DNA sequence encoding this CDR3. The V call is TRBV5-1, the J call TRBJ2-7, with D possibly being TRBD1 (6 bases). V was cut by 0 bases and J by 1 base, with 11 bases left in between. From germline, CDR1 is SGHRS and CDR2 YFSETQ. The CDR3 loop spans 15 amino acids. The CDR3 sequence: CASSLVPGVSYEQYF. In DNA, the CDR3 is TGCGCCAGCAGCTTGGTCCCAGGGGTATCCTACGAGCAGTACTTC.

The rearrangement joins TRBV7-9 to TRBJ1-3, with D perhaps TRBD1 (6 bases). Deletions cut 3 bases from V and 4 bases from J, with 16 bases between. This CDR3 spans 16 amino acids. Germline V CDR1 and CDR2: SEHNR, FQNEAQ (reference sequence). DNA of the CDR3: TGTGCCAGCAGCTTGGCTACAGGGATGCAGGGAAACACCATATATTTT. It specifies CASSLATGMQGNTIYF. Full variable domain (remainder filled in from reference TRBV7-9 and TRBJ1-3): DTGVSQNPRHKITKRGQNVTFRCDPISEHNRLYWYRQTLGQGPEFLTYFQNEAQLEKSRLLSDRFSAERPKGSFSTLEIQRTEQGDSAMYLCASSLATGMQGNTIYFGEGSWLTVV.

Points on this clone: This specimen includes other DNA sequences encoding the same CDR3. The chain has TRBV6-5 and TRBJ1-1, with a tentative D call TRBD1 (5 bases). The CDR3 covers 13 residues. CDR1 is MNHEY, CDR2 SVGAGI, per germline. V lost 7 bases and J 5 bases, leaving 14 bases between the germline ends. This CDR3 is CASTRGGGTEAFF. CDR3 nucleotides: TGTGCCAGCACCCGCGGGGGTGGGACTGAAGCTTTCTTT.

The DNA of the CDR3 is TGTGCCAGCAGCTTGCCTTGGGGACAGGGGACTTATGGCTACACCTTC. This translates into CASSLPWGQGTYGYTF. The chain is built from TRBV5-4 and TRBJ1-2; 10 nucleotides line up with TRBD1. Germline trimming cut 1 base from V and 5 bases from J; bases unmatched to any gene: 8. There are 16 residues in the CDR3. The germline V gene has CDR1 SGHNT and CDR2 YYREEE (reference sequence).